Listed below are T cell receptor beta chains from one sample, sequenced in a study of blood T cell repertoires in COVID-19. Generated by immunoSEQ multiplex PCR, the TCRdb table keeps only in-frame clones and is missing some. Among about 270,000 clones listed, about 91% were seen once. The source material was PBMCs or T cells enriched from blood (not recorded which). The receptors were sampled from a man between 40 and 49 years old who had been exposed to COVID-19. Both conserved end residues are part of each CDR3. The D gene is left open where the match is weak. Part of the rows lack a size; the others show once, few, many or a class for expanded clones.

>TRBJ2-5|TRBD2|TRBV6-1|once|16
TGTGCCAGCAGTGACCTAGCGGGAGGGTTGAAAGAGACCCAGTACTTC
CASSDLAGGLKETQYF
>TRBJ1-1|TRBD1|TRBV7-9|NA|13
TGTGCCAGCAGCCTAGGGACAGGAACTGAAGCTTTCTTT
CASSLGTGTEAFF
>TRBJ1-6|TRBD1|TRBV5-8|NA|14
TGTGCCAGCAGCCCTAGACAGGGGGATTCACCCCTCCACTTT
CASSPRQGDSPLHF
>TRBJ2-7|NA|TRBV9|NA|12
TGTGCCAGCGGAAAAGGGGGCTACGAGCAGTACTTC
CASGKGGYEQYF
>TRBJ2-7|TRBD1|TRBV4-2|NA|15
TGTGCCAGCAGCCGCACCGGGACAGGTCTCTACGAGCAGTACTTC
CASSRTGTGLYEQYF
>TRBJ1-2|NA|TRBV24-1|NA|13
TGTGCCACCAGTGGCCCCAGAAACTATGGCTACACCTTC
CATSGPRNYGYTF
>TRBJ2-5|NA|TRBV7-2|NA|14
TGTGCCAGCAGCTTAATACCCATTAGTGAGACCCAGTACTTC
CASSLIPISETQYF
>TRBJ2-7|TRBD2|TRBV2|NA|14
TGTGCCAGCAGTGCGCTAGCGGGAGGGAACGAGCAGTACTTC
CASSALAGGNEQYF
>TRBJ2-7|TRBD1|TRBV5-6|NA|14
TGTGCCAGCAGCTTGGGAACAGGGGTCTACGAGCAGTACTTC
CASSLGTGVYEQYF
>TRBJ2-1|NA|TRBV28|NA|16
TGTGCCAGCAGAGGCTCTAGCGCCAACTCCTACAATGAGCAGTTCTTC
CASRGSSANSYNEQFF
>TRBJ1-5|NA|TRBV14|NA|12
TGTGCCAGCAGCCAAGATAGTCAGCCCCAGCATTTT
CASSQDSQPQHF
>TRBJ1-5|TRBD1|TRBV11-2|NA|15
TGTGCCAGCAGCATGGGCCCCTGGACAGGCAAGCCCCAGCATTTT
CASSMGPWTGKPQHF
>TRBJ2-7|NA|TRBV27|NA|15
TGTGCCAGCAGTTTATCTTCCGGTTTGGGGAGCGAGCAGTACTTC
CASSLSSGLGSEQYF
>TRBJ2-2|NA|TRBV7-9|NA|15
TGTGCCAGCAGCTTAGCGGGCTGGAACACCGGGGAGCTGTTTTTT
CASSLAGWNTGELFF
>TRBJ2-3|TRBD2|TRBV2|NA|16
TGTGCCAGCCCAACCATAGCGGGAGGGTCTGTAGATACGCAGTATTTT
CASPTIAGGSVDTQYF
>TRBJ1-2|TRBD1|TRBV28|NA|12
TGTGCCAGCAGTACCTCTACAGGGGACCGTTCCTTC
CASSTSTGDRSF
>TRBJ2-7|TRBD2|TRBV4-1|once|19
TGCGCCAGCAGCCAAGAAGGAGGGGGGGGGACTAGCAGCTCCTACGAGCAGTACTTC
CASSQEGGGGTSSSYEQYF